These 25 T cell receptor beta chains came from one sample sequenced in a study of OX40 agonist ivuxolimab in advanced cancers. The repertoire was sequenced with immunoSEQ multiplex PCR; TCRdb's copy has only in-frame clones and lacks some. The data show some 49,000 clones, 65% to 85% seen once. The starting material was CD4+ or CD8+ T cells sorted from blood, obtained in a trial of the OX40 agonist ivuxolimab. These receptors originate from an adult with an advanced solid tumor such as melanoma, head and neck, liver or kidney cancer.

The rearrangement links TRBV20-1 to TRBJ2-7; the D gene is possibly TRBD1 (5 bases). Germline V gene data show CDR1 as DFQATT and CDR2 as SNEGSKA (reference sequence). V was cut by 6 bases and J by 4 bases, with 10 bases left in between. The CDR3 has 11 residues. The CDR3 reads CSAGTGYEQYF. CDR3 in DNA: TGCAGTGCGGGAACAGGTTACGAGCAGTACTTC.

This clone has just one count. The chain carries TRBV9 and TRBJ1-1; 7 nucleotides line up with TRBD1. V was pared by 4 bases and J by 3 bases, with 12 bases of the junction left unmatched. Germline loops: CDR1 SGDLS, CDR2 YYNGEE. The CDR3 runs to 16 residues. The CDR3 DNA sequence: TGTGCCAGCAGCCTGGGGAACAGGGGTGAGGACACTGAAGCTTTCTTT. Protein: CASSLGNRGEDTEAFF.

This clone was seen once. The chain couples TRBV11-3 to TRBJ2-1; 7 bases align to TRBD2. This CDR3 region has 15 residues. Germline CDR1 and CDR2: SGHNT and YENEEA. After removal of 3 bases from V and 0 bases from J, the junction contained 2 bases not matched to a gene. The CDR3 nucleotides read TGTGCCAGCAGCTTCAGCGGGGACTCCTACAATGAGCAGTTCTTC. It is translated as CASSFSGDSYNEQFF.

This chain connects TRBV28 to TRBJ2-7, with D unresolved. Germline CDR1 is MDHEN and CDR2 is SYDVKM. V lost 8 bases to trimming and J lost 2 bases, with 10 bases between them. The CDR3 has 12 residues. CDR3 coding DNA: TGTGCCAGCTCGGGCTCCACCTACGAGCAGTACTTC. Translated, it gives CASSGSTYEQYF.

This chain links TRBV10-3 with TRBJ2-1; D unclear. Looked up from germline, CDR1 is ENHRY and CDR2 is SYGVKD. The CDR3 contains 12 residues. The ends were cut back, 5 bases at V and 6 bases at J, with 8 bases in the middle. In DNA form, the CDR3 reads TGTGCCATCAGTACCGCGAGCAATGAGCAGTTCTTC. Its protein product is CAISTASNEQFF.

The chain uses TRBV19 and TRBJ1-2, with D perhaps matching TRBD1 (6 bases). CDR3 length: 16 residues. Germline lookup yields CDR1 LNHDA and CDR2 SQIVND (reference sequence). Trimming shortened V by 4 bases and J by 4 bases, and 19 bases separated the two germline ends. DNA for the CDR3: TGTGCCAGTAGTAACGGTCGGGCAGGGGACCGCTATGGCTACACCTTC. Its translation is CASSNGRAGDRYGYTF.

This clone is a singleton in its sample. The rearrangement joins TRBV28 to TRBJ1-2, with TRBD1 identical over 11 bases. The CDR3 has 15 amino acids. Germline V gene lookup returns CDR1 MDHEN and CDR2 SYDVKM. Trimming at V came to 2 bases and at J to 8 bases, leaving 7 bases not matched to a gene. This CDR3 reads CASSLPGQGARGYTF. In DNA, the CDR3 is TGTGCCAGCAGTTTACCCGGACAGGGGGCGAGGGGCTACACCTTC.

The chain links TRBV4-2 to TRBJ2-5; D remains unclear. Trimming removed 0 bases at V and 2 bases at J, with 7 bases between. The CDR3 is 14 amino acids. Germline V gene data show CDR1 as LGHNA and CDR2 as YNFKEQ. Here the CDR3 reads CASSQDDGQETQYF. The CDR3 bases are TGTGCCAGCAGCCAAGATGACGGTCAAGAGACCCAGTACTTC.

The V gene is TRBV11-3, the J gene TRBJ1-1; tentative D call: TRBD1 (5 bases). The CDR3 runs to 14 residues. The V end was cut by 5 bases, the J end by 4 bases, with 14 bases between. The germline CDR1 and CDR2 sequences are SGHNT and YENEEA. The CDR3 loop is CASSPRVVGTEAFF. The CDR3 DNA reads TGTGCCAGCAGCCCCAGGGTGGTCGGCACTGAAGCTTTCTTT.

This rearrangement joins TRBV2 to TRBJ1-5; maybe TRBD1 (6 bases). CDR1 SNHLY and CDR2 FYNNEI come from the germline V gene. Trimming removed 5 bases at V and 5 bases at J, with 16 bases between. The CDR3 consists of 15 residues. In DNA, the CDR3 is TGTGCCAGCAGTATTACAGGGTTTGCCGATCAGCCCCAGCATTTT. It yields the protein CASSITGFADQPQHF.

This clone was detected a few times. This chain uses TRBV2 with TRBJ1-1; 7 bases match TRBD1. Losses at the gene ends were 9 bases for V and 5 bases for J; bases not matched to a gene: 9. Germline V gene data show CDR1 as SNHLY and CDR2 as FYNNEI. The CDR3 runs 13 residues. Written as DNA, the CDR3 is TGTGCCAGAGGGGGCTTGGGAGGAACTGAAGCTTTCTTT. Translated: CARGGLGGTEAFF.

The chain links TRBV2 to TRBJ1-1, with D perhaps matching TRBD1 (6 bases). The germline gives CDR1 SNHLY, CDR2 FYNNEI. Trimming pared 4 bases from V and 0 bases from J, leaving 9 bases between. This CDR3 spans 14 amino acids. The CDR3 sequence is CASSVQGLNTEAFF. DNA for the CDR3: TGTGCCAGCAGTGTACAGGGTTTGAACACTGAAGCTTTCTTT.

J is TRBJ1-2 and V is TRBV5-1, with 7 nucleotides matching TRBD1. J gave up 2 bases and V 2 bases, and 6 bases lay outside the gene matches. CDR3 length: 15 residues. Germline V gene data show CDR1 as SGHRS and CDR2 as YFSETQ. The CDR3 nucleotides read TGCGCCAGCAGCTTCGTCCCAGGGGGGAACTATGGCTACACCTTC. Amino acid sequence: CASSFVPGGNYGYTF.

V gene TRBV29-1 combines with J gene TRBJ2-5, with 8 bases matching TRBD2. The junction had 10 bases not matched to a gene; V was cut back by 3 bases and J by 4 bases. The CDR3 is 15 amino acids. Per the germline V gene, CDR1 is SQVTM and CDR2 is ANQGSEA. The CDR3 DNA is TGCAGCGTTGATGCTCTGGCGGGGGGCGGAGAGACCCAGTACTTC. It encodes CSVDALAGGGETQYF.

The V and J genes are TRBV7-2 and TRBJ2-1; TRBD1 matches at 7 bases. In germline, CDR1 is SGHTA, CDR2 FQGNSA. This CDR3 is built from 13 residues. The J segment lost 5 bases and the V segment lost 9 bases, leaving 7 bases of the junction unmatched. CDR3 region: CASDRVGNNEQFF. CDR3 DNA sequence: TGTGCCAGTGACAGGGTGGGGAACAATGAGCAGTTCTTC. Together with reference TRBV7-2 and TRBJ2-1, the CDR3 gives the full variable domain: GAGVSQSPSNKVTEKGKDVELRCDPISGHTALYWYRQSLGQGLEFLIYFQGNSAPDKSGLPSDRFSAERTGGSVSTLTIQRTQQEDSAVYLCASDRVGNNEQFFGPGTRLTVL.

This chain uses TRBV5-3 with TRBJ2-7; possible D gene TRBD1, 6 bases. TRBV5-3 is marked as an open reading frame, function uncertain. The CDR3 contains 12 residues. The V gene lost 10 bases and the J gene lost 7 bases, with 18 bases spanning the gap. The CDR3: CARSPGAREQYF. The CDR3 DNA is TGTGCCCGCTCCCCAGGGGCTAGGGAGCAGTACTTC.

This chain connects TRBV2 to TRBJ1-4; the D is unclear. V was shortened by 8 bases and J by 8 bases, with 9 bases between the two germline ends. The CDR3 loop spans 11 amino acids. Germline-derived CDR1 and CDR2 are SNHLY and FYNNEI. The CDR3 nucleotides read TGTGCCAGCGGTCTGGGGGAAAAACTGTTTTTT. Translating gives CASGLGEKLFF. Full variable domain (rest looked up from reference TRBV2 and TRBJ1-4): EPEVTQTPSHQVTQMGQEVILRCVPISNHLYFYWYRQILGQKVEFLVSFYNNEISEKSEIFDDQFSVERPDGSNFTLKIRSTKLEDSAMYFCASGLGEKLFFGSGTQLSVL.

This chain joins TRBV5-4 and TRBJ1-4; tentatively, D is TRBD1 (5 bases). The CDR3 is made up of 15 amino acids. Germline V gene sequence: CDR1 SGHNT, CDR2 YYREEE (reference sequence). Trimming took 4 bases from V and 7 from J, leaving 17 bases between them. The CDR3 sequence: CASSLGTAVGEKLFF. In DNA, the CDR3 is TGTGCCAGCAGCCTCGGGACCGCGGTTGGTGAAAAACTGTTTTTT.

V and J are TRBV7-2 and TRBJ1-3, with TRBD1 matching over 7 bases. There are 13 residues in the CDR3. V shed 7 bases, J shed 4 bases, and the junction held 4 bases outside the gene matches. The germline V gene encodes CDR1 SGHTA and CDR2 FQGNSA. The CDR3 sequence is CASTTGIGNTIYF. For the CDR3, the DNA is TGTGCCAGCACGACAGGGATAGGAAACACCATATATTTT.

This clone showed up just a few times. This chain's CDR3 is CASRTGKVEKLFF. CDR3 sequence (DNA): TGTGCCAGCAGAACAGGGAAGGTCGAAAAACTGTTTTTT. The chain employs TRBV6-5 and TRBJ1-4; a possible D gene is TRBD1 (6 bases). This CDR3 has 13 residues. CDR1 and CDR2 (germline): MNHEY, SVGAGI. V lost 6 bases and J lost 8, with 13 bases in between.

The rearrangement uses TRBV9 and TRBJ1-5; the D is unclear. CDR1 is SGDLS, CDR2 YYNGEE, per germline. V lost 2 bases and J 2 bases, leaving 11 bases between the germline ends. This CDR3 spans 15 amino acids. Written as DNA, the CDR3 is TGTGCCAGCAGCGTTCAGGAGTGGGGCAATCAGCCCCAGCATTTT. Translation gives CASSVQEWGNQPQHF.

This clone is a singleton in its sample. A junction boundary mismatches the germline segment, possibly from a read error. J is TRBJ1-1 and V is TRBV5-4; the match to TRBD1 covers 8 bases. CDR1 SGHNT and CDR2 YYREEE come from the germline V gene (reference sequence). CDR3 size: 16 residues. CDR3 DNA: TGTGCCGGCAGCTTGTCTCAGGGGGCGATTCGCACTGAAGCTTTCTTT. It translates to CAGSLSQGAIRTEAFF.

CDR3 protein: CASSLRTSQGGEQYF. The DNA for the CDR3 is TGTGCCAGCAGCTTAAGGACGTCTCAGGGGGGCGAGCAGTACTTC. J is TRBJ2-7 and V is TRBV7-6, with a possible D match to TRBD1 (7 bases). V lost 2 bases and J 6 bases, leaving 17 bases between the germline ends. The CDR3 loop spans 15 amino acids. Germline CDR1 and CDR2: SGHVS and FNYEAQ.

The rearrangement joins TRBV2 to TRBJ1-1; no definite D call. V was clipped by 4 bases and J by 4 bases, with 19 bases between them. The CDR3 loop spans 16 amino acids. Germline V gene lookup returns CDR1 SNHLY and CDR2 FYNNEI. Written as DNA, the CDR3 is TGTGCCAGCAGTGGCAGGTCGTTTCGAGGGTCCACTGAAGCTTTCTTT. It encodes CASSGRSFRGSTEAFF.

This clone was seen a single time. The chain is built from TRBV6-6 and TRBJ1-5, with D perhaps TRBD1 (5 bases). V lost 6 bases, J lost 1 base, and 13 bases lay in between. Germline V gene sequence: CDR1 MNHNY, CDR2 SVGAGI (reference sequence). The CDR3 totals 15 residues. The CDR3 here is CASSPGHLSNQPQHF. CDR3 nucleotides: TGTGCCAGCAGCCCTGGACACCTCAGCAATCAGCCCCAGCATTTT.